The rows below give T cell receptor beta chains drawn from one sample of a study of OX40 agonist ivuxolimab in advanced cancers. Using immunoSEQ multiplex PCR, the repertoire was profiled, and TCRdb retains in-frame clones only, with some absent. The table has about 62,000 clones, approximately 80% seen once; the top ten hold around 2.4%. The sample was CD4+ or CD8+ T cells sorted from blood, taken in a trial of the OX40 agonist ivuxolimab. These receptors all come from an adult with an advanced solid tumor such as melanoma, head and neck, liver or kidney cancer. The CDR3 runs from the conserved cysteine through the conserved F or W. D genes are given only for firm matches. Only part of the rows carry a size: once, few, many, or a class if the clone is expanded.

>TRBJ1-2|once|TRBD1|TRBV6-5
CASSPSTGLHYGYTF
TGTGCCAGCAGTCCCTCGACAGGGTTACACTATGGCTACACCTTC
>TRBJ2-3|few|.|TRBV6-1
CASSEGTDTQYF
TGTGCCAGCAGTGAAGGCACAGATACGCAGTATTTT
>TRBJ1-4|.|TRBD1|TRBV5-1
CASSQGTGYEKLFF
TGCGCCAGCAGCCAAGGGACAGGGTATGAAAAACTGTTTTTT
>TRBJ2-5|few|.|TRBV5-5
CASSFWQGSETQYF
TGTGCCAGCAGCTTTTGGCAGGGGTCAGAGACCCAGTACTTC
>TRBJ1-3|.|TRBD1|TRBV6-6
CASSMGQVKGNTIYF
TGTGCCAGCAGTATGGGACAGGTGAAAGGAAACACCATATATTTT
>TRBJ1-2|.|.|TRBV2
CASRRTQLGYTF
TGTGCCAGCAGGCGGACACAGCTTGGCTACACCTTC
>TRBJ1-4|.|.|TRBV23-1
CASMRQVEEKLFF
TGCGCCAGCATGAGGCAGGTAGAAGAAAAACTGTTTTTT
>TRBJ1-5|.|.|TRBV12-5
CASGLALRKNQPQHF
TGTGCTAGTGGTTTGGCACTGCGGAAAAATCAGCCCCAGCATTTT
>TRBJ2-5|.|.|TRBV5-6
CASSFGRGGTQYF
TGTGCCAGCAGCTTCGGCAGGGGTGGGACCCAGTACTTC
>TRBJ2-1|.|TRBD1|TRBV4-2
CASSQPRQGVNEQFF
TGTGCCAGCAGCCAACCTCGGCAGGGGGTCAATGAGCAGTTCTTC
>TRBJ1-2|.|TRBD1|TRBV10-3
CAISGTGVNYGYTF
TGTGCCATCAGTGGGACAGGGGTTAACTATGGCTACACCTTC
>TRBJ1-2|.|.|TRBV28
CASSWGDGKYGYTF
TGTGCCAGCAGTTGGGGGGACGGCAAATATGGCTACACCTTC
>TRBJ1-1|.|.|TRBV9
CASSVDWGDTEAFF
TGTGCCAGCAGCGTAGATTGGGGGGACACTGAAGCTTTCTTT
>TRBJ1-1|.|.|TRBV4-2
CASSQDVKAGAEAFF
TGTGCCAGCAGCCAAGATGTAAAGGCCGGCGCTGAAGCTTTCTTT
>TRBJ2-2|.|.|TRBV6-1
CASSENIYGSANTGELFF
TGTGCCAGCAGTGAAAACATATACGGGAGCGCGAACACCGGGGAGCTGTTTTTT
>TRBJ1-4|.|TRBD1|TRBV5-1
CASSLDRGNEKLFF
TGCGCCAGCAGCTTGGACAGGGGAAATGAAAAACTGTTTTTT
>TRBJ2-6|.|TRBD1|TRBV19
CASSYRGWDVYSGANVLTF
TGTGCCAGTAGTTACAGGGGATGGGACGTATACTCTGGGGCCAACGTCCTGACTTTC
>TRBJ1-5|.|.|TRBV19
CASMQGTRRQPQHF
TGTGCCAGTATGCAAGGGACCCGACGTCAGCCCCAGCATTTT
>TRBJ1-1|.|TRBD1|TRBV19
CASSIGGTGNTEAFF
TGTGCCAGTAGTATAGGAGGGACAGGGAACACTGAAGCTTTCTTT
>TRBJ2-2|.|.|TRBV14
CASSQDATGELFF
TGTGCCAGCAGCCAAGATGCAACAGGAGAGCTGTTTTTT
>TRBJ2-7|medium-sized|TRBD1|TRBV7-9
CASSFGDRGSYEQYF
TGTGCCAGCAGCTTCGGGGACAGGGGCTCCTACGAGCAGTACTTC
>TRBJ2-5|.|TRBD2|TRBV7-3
CASSPSGGIETQYF
TGTGCCAGCAGCCCTAGCGGGGGGATAGAGACCCAGTACTTC
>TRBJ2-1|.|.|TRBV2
CASSGNPPSSYNEQFF
TGTGCCAGCAGTGGAAATCCTCCCAGCTCCTACAATGAGCAGTTCTTC
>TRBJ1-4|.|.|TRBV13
CASRKGEAGLANEKLFF
TGTGCCAGCAGAAAGGGCGAAGCGGGACTGGCTAATGAAAAACTGTTTTTT
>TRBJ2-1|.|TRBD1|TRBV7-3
CASSYTGVGEQFF
TGTGCCAGCAGCTACACAGGGGTCGGGGAGCAGTTCTTC
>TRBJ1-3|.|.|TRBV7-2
CASRDLGPRNTIYF
TGTGCCAGCAGGGATCTCGGGCCACGAAACACCATATATTTT
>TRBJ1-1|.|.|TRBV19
CASSITGMNTEAFF
TGTGCCAGTAGTATCACAGGCATGAACACTGAAGCTTTCTTT
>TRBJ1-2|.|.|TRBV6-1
CASSTRQETNYGYTF
TGTGCCAGCAGTACCCGACAGGAAACTAACTATGGCTACACCTTC
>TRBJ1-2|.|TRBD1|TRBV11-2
CASSTGQFAGGYTF
TGTGCCAGCAGCACGGGACAGTTCGCGGGGGGCTACACCTTC
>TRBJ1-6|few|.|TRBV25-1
CASSRSSSYNSPLHF
TGTGCCAGCAGTCGGTCGAGCTCCTATAATTCACCCCTCCACTTT
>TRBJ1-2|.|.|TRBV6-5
CASSYVDVSGGYTF
TGTGCCAGCAGTTACGTGGACGTCTCTGGTGGCTACACCTTC
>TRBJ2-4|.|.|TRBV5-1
CASSSEGGNIQYF
TGCGCCAGCAGCTCGGAGGGGGGGAACATTCAGTACTTC
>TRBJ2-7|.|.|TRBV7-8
CASSLQGRLASSYEQYF
TGTGCCAGCAGCTTACAAGGTCGACTTGCAAGCTCCTACGAGCAGTACTTC
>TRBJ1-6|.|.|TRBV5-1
CASSLEGNNSPLHF
TGCGCCAGCAGCCTAGAGGGTAATAATTCACCCCTCCACTTT
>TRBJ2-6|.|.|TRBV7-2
CASSSGSSGANVLTF
TGTGCCAGCAGCTCGGGTTCCTCTGGGGCCAACGTCCTGACTTTC
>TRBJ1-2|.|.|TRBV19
CASSSLGTVYGYTF
TGTGCCAGTAGTTCACTAGGGACGGTCTATGGCTACACCTTC
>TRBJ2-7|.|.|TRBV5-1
CASSLAVGSQGEQYF
TGCGCCAGCAGCTTGGCAGTGGGGAGCCAGGGCGAGCAGTACTTC
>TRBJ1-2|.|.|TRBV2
CASEGQLGGYTF
TGTGCCAGCGAAGGACAGCTCGGGGGCTACACCTTC
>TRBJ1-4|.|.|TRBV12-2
CASRHTGPDGNEKLFF
TGTGCAAGTCGCCACACGGGGCCCGACGGCAATGAAAAACTGTTTTTT
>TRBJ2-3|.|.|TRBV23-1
CASSQDRTDTQYF
TGCGCCAGCAGTCAAGACAGAACAGATACGCAGTATTTT
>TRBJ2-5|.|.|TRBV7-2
CASSLNRFRTLETQYF
TGTGCCAGCAGCTTAAATCGCTTTCGGACCCTGGAGACCCAGTACTTC
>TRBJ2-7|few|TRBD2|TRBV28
CASSMTSGGIEQYF
TGTGCCAGCAGCATGACTAGCGGGGGCATCGAGCAGTACTTC
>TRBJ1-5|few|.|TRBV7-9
CASSSTPFGPQHF
TGTGCCAGCAGCTCCACACCCTTTGGGCCCCAGCATTTT
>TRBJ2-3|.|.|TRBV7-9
CASSLAGGRTDTQYF
TGTGCCAGCAGCTTAGCAGGGGGACGCACAGATACGCAGTATTTT
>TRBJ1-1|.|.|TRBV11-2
CASSSRGGKTEAFF
TGTGCCAGCAGCTCAAGGGGGGGTAAGACTGAAGCTTTCTTT
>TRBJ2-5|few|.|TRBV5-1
CASSTDVGASYQETQYF
TGCGCCAGCAGCACAGACGTGGGGGCTTCGTACCAAGAGACCCAGTACTTC
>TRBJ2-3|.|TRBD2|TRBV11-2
CASSFTAGTDTQYF
TGTGCCAGCAGCTTTACAGCGGGGACAGATACGCAGTATTTT
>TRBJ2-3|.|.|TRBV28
CASSLRAGTQYF
TGTGCCAGCAGTTTAAGGGCTGGCACGCAGTATTTT
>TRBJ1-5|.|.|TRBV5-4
CASSSEGEGQPQHF
TGTGCCAGCAGCTCGGAGGGAGAAGGTCAGCCCCAGCATTTT
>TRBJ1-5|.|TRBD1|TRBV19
CASSGEQGARYQPQHF
TGTGCCAGTAGTGGGGAACAGGGGGCGCGTTATCAGCCCCAGCATTTT
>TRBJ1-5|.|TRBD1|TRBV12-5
CASAMTGGNQPQHF
TGTGCTAGTGCCATGACAGGGGGGAATCAGCCCCAGCATTTT
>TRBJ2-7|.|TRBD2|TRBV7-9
CASSFRTSGGSSEQYF
TGTGCCAGCAGCTTTAGGACTAGCGGGGGTAGTAGCGAGCAGTACTTC